These T cell receptor beta chains were read from a single sample in a study of radiotherapy plus CTLA-4 blockade in lung cancer. Data came from immunoSEQ multiplex PCR; TCRdb stores just in-frame clones and leaves some out. The sample consists of over 60,000 clones, around 87% of them appearing once. The specimen was peripheral blood, collected from a patient treated with radiotherapy plus ipilimumab. These receptors originate from a human donor with non-small cell lung cancer that progressed on radiotherapy plus ipilimumab. CDR3s include the opening cysteine and the closing phenylalanine or tryptophan. D genes are given only for firm matches. For some rows the clone size is stated as once, few or many, or as a class when expanded; others skip it.

D gene: NA; clone size: few; J gene: TRBJ1-5; V gene: TRBV27; CDR3 DNA: TGTGCCAGCAGTTCCGGAAGCAATCAGCCCCAGCATTTT; CDR3 protein: CASSSGSNQPQHF
D gene: TRBD1; clone size: few; J gene: TRBJ1-2; V gene: TRBV19; CDR3 DNA: TGTGCCAGCGACTGGACAGGCCATGGCTACACCTTC; CDR3 protein: CASDWTGHGYTF
D gene: NA; clone size: once; J gene: TRBJ1-2; V gene: TRBV9; CDR3 DNA: TGTGCCAGCAGAGCTAAGGGGGATGGCTACACCTTC; CDR3 protein: CASRAKGDGYTF
D gene: NA; clone size: NA; J gene: TRBJ1-2; V gene: TRBV5-1; CDR3 DNA: TGCGCCAGCAGCTTGGCAGCAGGGTCTAGCTATGGCTACACCTTC; CDR3 protein: CASSLAAGSSYGYTF
D gene: NA; clone size: few; J gene: TRBJ1-4; V gene: TRBV7-9; CDR3 DNA: TGTGCCAGCAGCTTAGGTCCAATGATTCAGGAAAAACTGTTTTTT; CDR3 protein: CASSLGPMIQEKLFF
D gene: NA; clone size: NA; J gene: TRBJ1-5; V gene: TRBV19; CDR3 DNA: TGTGCCAGTAGTATGGCGGCCAGGGCCGCCAATCAGCCCCAGCATTTT; CDR3 protein: CASSMAARAANQPQHF
D gene: NA; clone size: NA; J gene: TRBJ2-7; V gene: TRBV6-6; CDR3 DNA: TGTGCCAGCAGTCAATTTAAGGATTCCTACGAGCAGTACTTC; CDR3 protein: CASSQFKDSYEQYF
D gene: NA; clone size: NA; J gene: TRBJ2-2; V gene: TRBV6-4; CDR3 DNA: TGTGCCAGCAGTGACGGGGAGAACACCGGGGAGCTGTTTTTT; CDR3 protein: CASSDGENTGELFF
D gene: NA; clone size: NA; J gene: TRBJ2-6; V gene: TRBV10-1; CDR3 DNA: TGCGCCAGCAGTACTGGCGGAAGATCCGCACAAAGTCGGGCCAACGTCCTGACTTTC; CDR3 protein: CASSTGGRSAQSRANVLTF
D gene: NA; clone size: NA; J gene: TRBJ1-1; V gene: TRBV27; CDR3 DNA: TGTGCCAGCAGTTTAATGGGCTCTGAAGCTTTCTTT; CDR3 protein: CASSLMGSEAFF
D gene: NA; clone size: few; J gene: TRBJ1-1; V gene: TRBV19; CDR3 DNA: TGTGCCAGTAGAAACACTGAAGCTTTCTTT; CDR3 protein: CASRNTEAFF
D gene: TRBD2; clone size: NA; J gene: TRBJ2-1; V gene: TRBV25-1; CDR3 DNA: TGTGCCAGCAGTGGCCTGTCACTAGCGGGAGGCCATGAGCAGTTCTTC; CDR3 protein: CASSGLSLAGGHEQFF
D gene: NA; clone size: NA; J gene: TRBJ2-7; V gene: TRBV28; CDR3 DNA: TGTGCCAGCAGAGGATTGGCAGGGGCTGCCGAGCAGTACTTC; CDR3 protein: CASRGLAGAAEQYF
D gene: NA; clone size: NA; J gene: TRBJ2-4; V gene: TRBV2; CDR3 DNA: TGTGCCAGCAGTGATCCGATTTCCCCAGCCAAAAACATTCAGTACTTC; CDR3 protein: CASSDPISPAKNIQYF
D gene: NA; clone size: NA; J gene: TRBJ1-3; V gene: TRBV29-1; CDR3 DNA: TGCAGCGTTGTAGGCAGCTCTGGCTCTGGAAACACCATATATTTT; CDR3 protein: CSVVGSSGSGNTIYF
D gene: TRBD2; clone size: NA; J gene: TRBJ2-1; V gene: TRBV9; CDR3 DNA: TGTGCCAGCAGCGTAGAAGAACTAGCGGTATCCTACAATGAGCAGTTCTTC; CDR3 protein: CASSVEELAVSYNEQFF
D gene: NA; clone size: NA; J gene: TRBJ1-1; V gene: TRBV5-1; CDR3 DNA: TGCGCCAGCAGCTTGGATGGGGGCTCGAACACTGAAGCTTTCTTT; CDR3 protein: CASSLDGGSNTEAFF
D gene: NA; clone size: NA; J gene: TRBJ2-7; V gene: TRBV18; CDR3 DNA: TGTGCCAGCTCACCAAACCTAGACTCCTACGAGCAGTACTTC; CDR3 protein: CASSPNLDSYEQYF
D gene: NA; clone size: NA; J gene: TRBJ1-5; V gene: TRBV28; CDR3 DNA: TGTGCCAGCAAGCGGCAGGGAGCGCAGGACAATCAGCCCCAGCATTTT; CDR3 protein: CASKRQGAQDNQPQHF
D gene: TRBD2; clone size: NA; J gene: TRBJ2-1; V gene: TRBV4-1; CDR3 DNA: TGCGCCAGCAGCCAAGATCCCCCAGCGGGAGTAGTAAGACCTCGCGGTGAGCAGTTCTTC; CDR3 protein: CASSQDPPAGVVRPRGEQFF
D gene: NA; clone size: NA; J gene: TRBJ2-6; V gene: TRBV2; CDR3 DNA: TGTGCCAGACGTTTGGACCACCCCTCTGGGGCCAACGTCCTGACTTTC; CDR3 protein: CARRLDHPSGANVLTF
D gene: NA; clone size: NA; J gene: TRBJ2-1; V gene: TRBV7-9; CDR3 DNA: TGTGCCAGCAGCTTAGGAGACAGGAACAATGAGCAGTTCTTC; CDR3 protein: CASSLGDRNNEQFF
D gene: NA; clone size: NA; J gene: TRBJ1-1; V gene: TRBV10-2; CDR3 DNA: TGCGCCAGCAGTGAGCCCCGAACTGAAGCTTTCTTT; CDR3 protein: CASSEPRTEAFF
D gene: TRBD1; clone size: NA; J gene: TRBJ1-2; V gene: TRBV6-6; CDR3 DNA: TGTGCCAGCAGTTACTCGACTACAGGGGGCCAAGGCTACACCTTC; CDR3 protein: CASSYSTTGGQGYTF
D gene: TRBD2; clone size: NA; J gene: TRBJ2-1; V gene: TRBV7-2; CDR3 DNA: TGTGCCAGCAGCTTAGATGCGGGAGGGCCCCACAATGAGCAGTTCTTC; CDR3 protein: CASSLDAGGPHNEQFF
D gene: NA; clone size: NA; J gene: TRBJ1-1; V gene: TRBV7-3; CDR3 DNA: TGTGCCAGCAGCTTACAGGGAAGCGGCACTGAAGCTTTCTTT; CDR3 protein: CASSLQGSGTEAFF
D gene: NA; clone size: NA; J gene: TRBJ2-3; V gene: TRBV29-1; CDR3 DNA: TGCAGCGTCGCGGAGGGAAGCACAGATACGCAGTATTTT; CDR3 protein: CSVAEGSTDTQYF
D gene: NA; clone size: NA; J gene: TRBJ1-2; V gene: TRBV5-6; CDR3 DNA: TGTGCCAGCAGTTTTCCGGCATATGGCTACACCTTC; CDR3 protein: CASSFPAYGYTF
D gene: NA; clone size: NA; J gene: TRBJ2-5; V gene: TRBV5-1; CDR3 DNA: TGCGCCAGCAGCTTGGCTACAGGGATCCAAGAGACCCAGTACTTC; CDR3 protein: CASSLATGIQETQYF
D gene: NA; clone size: NA; J gene: TRBJ2-7; V gene: TRBV11-2; CDR3 DNA: TGTGCCAGCAGCCTGGGACCAGCCTACGAGCAGTACTTC; CDR3 protein: CASSLGPAYEQYF
D gene: NA; clone size: NA; J gene: TRBJ2-4; V gene: TRBV27; CDR3 DNA: TGTGCCAGCGGAGTCATTCAGTACTTC; CDR3 protein: CASGVIQYF
D gene: NA; clone size: NA; J gene: TRBJ2-2; V gene: TRBV28; CDR3 DNA: TGTGCCACGCTCAGATACACCGGGGAGCTGTTTTTT; CDR3 protein: CATLRYTGELFF
D gene: NA; clone size: NA; J gene: TRBJ2-3; V gene: TRBV4-1; CDR3 DNA: TGCGCCAGCAGCCATGTAGTAGGGGACCATACGCAGTATTTT; CDR3 protein: CASSHVVGDHTQYF
D gene: NA; clone size: NA; J gene: TRBJ2-7; V gene: TRBV2; CDR3 DNA: TGTGCCAGTTGTACCGGAACAACCTACGAGCAGTACTTC; CDR3 protein: CASCTGTTYEQYF
D gene: TRBD1; clone size: NA; J gene: TRBJ1-2; V gene: TRBV15; CDR3 DNA: TGTGCCACCATGCGAGACAGGGGGCATGGCTACACCTTC; CDR3 protein: CATMRDRGHGYTF
D gene: TRBD1; clone size: NA; J gene: TRBJ1-5; V gene: TRBV28; CDR3 DNA: TGTGCCAGCAGAATCACCTCGGGACAGGGAAACCAGCCCCAGCATTTT; CDR3 protein: CASRITSGQGNQPQHF
D gene: NA; clone size: NA; J gene: TRBJ1-2; V gene: TRBV19; CDR3 DNA: TGTGCCAGCCATCTCGGGGGGGTTTACTATGGCTACACCTTC; CDR3 protein: CASHLGGVYYGYTF